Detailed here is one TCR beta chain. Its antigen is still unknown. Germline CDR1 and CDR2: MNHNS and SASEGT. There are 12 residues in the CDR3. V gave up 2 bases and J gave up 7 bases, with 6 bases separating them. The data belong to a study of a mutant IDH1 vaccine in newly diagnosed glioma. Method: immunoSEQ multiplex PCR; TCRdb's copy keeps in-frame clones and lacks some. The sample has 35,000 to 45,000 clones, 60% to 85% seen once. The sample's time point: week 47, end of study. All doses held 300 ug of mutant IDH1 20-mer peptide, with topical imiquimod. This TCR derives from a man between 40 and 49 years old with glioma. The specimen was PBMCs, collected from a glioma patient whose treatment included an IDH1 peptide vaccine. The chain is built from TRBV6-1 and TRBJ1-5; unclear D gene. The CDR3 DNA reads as TGTGCCAGCAGTGAAATGCAGCAGCCCCAGCATTTT. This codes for CASSEMQQPQHF.